These 3 T cell receptor beta chains were all obtained from the same sample, sequenced in a study of T cell clones after liver transplantation (dated by TCRdb to between 2019 and 2020). Libraries were made using the immunoSEQ multiplex PCR assay. Not all clones reach the TCRdb copy of this immuneACCESS table, which keeps in-frame sequences only. Checked studies attribute under half of the gap to unresolved V genes and leave the rest unexplained. This sample gives roughly 51,000 clones in total; approximately 71% of them show up just once. About 10% of the sample is in the top ten clones. Specimen: CD4+ T cells from blood, collected about 56 months after liver transplant. These receptors were obtained from a human patient who received a liver transplant. After a transplant, some of the T cells may come from the graft donor.

The rearrangement links TRBV11-2 to TRBJ2-7; 9 bases match TRBD1. The germline CDR1 and CDR2 sequences are SGHAT and FQNNGV. CDR3 size: 16 residues. With 6 bases clipped from V and 2 bases from J, the junction kept 11 bases outside the gene matches. In DNA form, the CDR3 reads TGTGCCAGCAGTCATACATATAACAGGGGGCCCTACGAGCAGTACTTC. Protein product: CASSHTYNRGPYEQYF.

The chain has TRBV30 and TRBJ1-2, with D possibly matching TRBD1 (6 bases). The CDR3 sequence is 14 residues long. The germline CDR1 and CDR2 sequences are GTSNPN and SVGIG (reference sequence). The V end was cut by 3 bases, the J end by 4 bases, with 15 bases between. In DNA form, the CDR3 reads TGTGCCTGGAGCCGAGGGGGGCGCGGCTATGGCTACACCTTC. It encodes CAWSRGGRGYGYTF.

There are a few counts of this clone. V and J are TRBV6-1 and TRBJ2-1; no firm D call. This CDR3 has 14 amino acids. With 10 bases removed from V and 7 bases from J, the gap between germline ends came to 20 bases. Germline V lookup: CDR1 MNHNS, CDR2 SASEGT. The CDR3 here is CATNSDGDGNEQFF. CDR3 coding DNA: TGTGCCACAAACTCCGACGGTGATGGGAATGAGCAGTTCTTC.